These 21 T cell receptor beta chains came from one sample sequenced in a study of response to subunit inactivated influenza vaccine. MiXCR, run by TCRdb on the RT-PCR reads, gives a single entry per CDR3 protein. The sample contains around 500,000 distinct CDR3 sequences, roughly 11% of which appear only once. Sample: PBMCs from blood, taken 40 to 50 days after vaccination. Receptors were obtained from a man aged 50 to 59 who received an inactivated influenza vaccine.

The genes are TRBV14 and TRBJ2-5; 9 bases line up with TRBD2. The CDR3 contains 14 residues. V trimming: 2 bases; J trimming: 4 bases; junction bases outside the gene matches: 2. The germline V gene has CDR1 SGHDN and CDR2 FVKESK. The CDR3 DNA is TGTGCCAGCAGCCAACGACTAGCGGTAGAGACCCAGTACTTC. Residues: CASSQRLAVETQYF.

The V call is TRBV2, the J call TRBJ2-2; tentative D call: TRBD1 (6 bases). CDR1 and CDR2 from the germline V gene are SNHLY and FYNNEI. Trimming pared 6 bases from V and 3 bases from J, leaving 14 bases between. The CDR3 is 15 residues long. CDR3 coding DNA: TGTGCCAGCAGCCCTACAGGGCTCCACACCGGGGAGCTGTTTTTT. Translated, it gives CASSPTGLHTGELFF.

V usage is TRBV7-9 and J usage is TRBJ2-7; D is ambiguous. V dropped 1 base and J dropped 7 bases, with 2 bases sitting between them. This CDR3 is 10 amino acids long. Germline-derived CDR1 and CDR2 are SEHNR and FQNEAQ (reference sequence). In nucleotides, the CDR3 is TGTGCCAGCAGCTTAGATGAGCAGTACTTC. Translating it yields CASSLDEQYF.

V usage is TRBV24-1 and J usage is TRBJ2-7; 7 bases agree with TRBD1. Germline loops: CDR1 KGHDR, CDR2 SFDVKD. The CDR3 sequence is 15 residues long. The V segment lost 9 bases and the J segment 0 bases; nucleotides outside the gene matches: 10. CDR3 sequence reads: CATGRQGTHSYEQYF. CDR3 nucleotides: TGTGCCACCGGGAGACAGGGAACGCACTCCTACGAGCAGTACTTC.

In this sample, this clonotype turned up a few times. The chain employs TRBV20-1 and TRBJ2-1; 8 bases fit TRBD1. CDR1 and CDR2 (germline): DFQATT, SNEGSKA (reference sequence). J gave up 1 base and V 5 bases, and 16 bases lay outside the gene matches. The CDR3 is 18 residues long. For the CDR3, the DNA is TGCAGTGCTGGTACGACAGGGGTCGTTCTAGCATCCTACAATGAGCAGTTCTTC. Translating gives CSAGTTGVVLASYNEQFF.

This clonotype was recorded many times. This chain joins TRBV12-3 or TRBV12-4 and TRBJ2-2; D may be TRBD1 (5 bases). The CDR3 extends over 14 amino acids. The germline V and J ends were trimmed by 2 bases and 6 bases, with 10 bases remaining between them. In DNA, the CDR3 is TGTGCCAGCAGTTTACTTCAGGGCTCCGGGGAGCTGTTTTTT. Translation: CASSLLQGSGELFF.

This clonotype was seen ten or more times. The V gene is TRBV7-2, the J gene TRBJ2-3, with unresolved D. The CDR3 totals 13 residues. From germline, CDR1 is SGHTA and CDR2 FQGNSA. Trimming shortened V by 1 base and J by 9 bases, and 11 bases separated the two germline ends. The CDR3 region has the DNA TGTGCCAGCAGCTTAGAGACCCTTTCAACGCAGTATTTT. Protein sequence: CASSLETLSTQYF.

The gene calls are TRBV6-2 or TRBV6-3 and TRBJ1-5; no definite D call. The germline V and J ends were trimmed by 6 bases and 7 bases, with 22 bases remaining between them. The CDR3 has 16 amino acids. Germline CDR1 MNHEY, CDR2 SVGEGT. CDR3 DNA: TGTGCCAGCAGCCGACTCCCGGGCCCCCCGGGACAGCCCCAGCATTTT. The encoded protein is CASSRLPGPPGQPQHF.

The J gene is TRBJ2-3, the V gene TRBV6-2 or TRBV6-3; D gene uncertain. Germline V CDR1 and CDR2: MNHEY, SVGEGT. The CDR3 sequence is 15 residues long. Trimming removed 0 bases from V and 1 base from J, with 8 bases in between. CDR3 residues: CASSYSRQGTDTQYF. CDR3 nucleotides: TGTGCCAGCAGTTACTCGAGGCAAGGCACAGATACGCAGTATTTT.

The V and J genes are TRBV25-1 and TRBJ2-2; TRBD2 is a possible D gene (5 bases). V was shortened by 6 bases and J by 4 bases, with 12 bases between the two germline ends. This CDR3 has 14 amino acids. In germline, CDR1 is MGHDK, CDR2 SYGVNS. Here the CDR3 reads CASSQGSLTGELFF. CDR3 DNA sequence: TGTGCCAGCAGCCAAGGGAGCCTCACCGGGGAGCTGTTTTTT. Using reference TRBV25-1 and TRBJ2-2 for the parts outside the CDR3, the full variable domain is EADIYQTPRYLVIGTGKKITLECSQTMGHDKMYWYQQDPGMELHLIHYSYGVNSTEKGDLSSESTVSRIRTEHFPLTLESARPSHTSQYLCASSQGSLTGELFFGEGSRLTVL.

The table lists this clonotype with many counts. The chain uses TRBV29-1 and TRBJ2-7; 11 bases fit TRBD1. The V gene's germline CDR1 is SQVTM and CDR2 ANQGSEA. The CDR3 extends over 14 amino acids. V lost 1 base, J lost 4 bases, and 3 bases stayed unmatched. The CDR3 DNA is TGCAGCGTTGAAGGGGGACAGGGGGAGTACGAGCAGTACTTC. The encoded protein is CSVEGGQGEYEQYF.

V usage is TRBV29-1 and J usage is TRBJ2-1; the match to TRBD2 covers 9 bases. Germline V gene lookup returns CDR1 SQVTM and CDR2 ANQGSEA. V lost 4 bases to trimming and J lost 3 bases; unmatched junction nucleotides: 7. This CDR3 has 15 amino acids. The CDR3 protein is CSVVPSGNHYNEQFF. CDR3 sequence (DNA): TGCAGCGTTGTTCCTAGCGGGAACCACTACAATGAGCAGTTCTTC.

V usage is TRBV11-2 and J usage is TRBJ2-4; D remains ambiguous. Trimming removed 5 bases from V and 7 bases from J, with 15 bases in between. The germline gives CDR1 SGHAT, CDR2 FQNNGV. This CDR3 contains 14 residues. CDR3 protein: CASSPRATRNIQYF. CDR3 DNA sequence: TGTGCCAGCAGCCCTCGGGCTACTCGGAACATTCAGTACTTC.

This clonotype was detected only a few times. The chain employs TRBV5-5 and TRBJ1-1; D gene unclear. The CDR3 has 15 residues. With 2 bases removed from V and 4 bases from J, the gap between germline ends came to 15 bases. CDR1 and CDR2 (germline): SGHKS, YYEKEE (reference sequence). The CDR3 DNA follows: TGTGCCAGCAGCTTCAACCCGTTGGGTCGCACTGAAGCTTTCTTT. As protein: CASSFNPLGRTEAFF. Looking up the rest from reference TRBV5-5 and TRBJ1-1 gives the full variable domain: DAGVTQSPTHLIKTRGQQVTLRCSPISGHKSVSWYQQVLGQGPQFIFQYYEKEERGRGNFPDRFSARQFPNYSSELNVNALLLGDSALYLCASSFNPLGRTEAFFGQGTRLTVV.

Ten or more counts support this clonotype. This chain connects TRBV5-1 to TRBJ1-1, with D possibly TRBD1 on 5 matching bases. V was shortened by 7 bases and J by 10 bases, with 14 bases between the two germline ends. Per the germline V gene, CDR1 is SGHRS and CDR2 is YFSETQ. This CDR3 has 11 amino acids. For the CDR3, the DNA is TGCGCCAGCCGAACGGACGGGGCAGCTTTCTTT. This sequence encodes CASRTDGAAFF.

The CDR3, as DNA: TGCAGTGCTGTGTGGGCGGGAGTCGGGCAAGAGACCCAGTACTTC. This codes for CSAVWAGVGQETQYF. The chain has TRBV20-1 and TRBJ2-5, with 7 bases matching TRBD2. The CDR3 covers 15 residues. The germline V gene encodes CDR1 DFQATT and CDR2 SNEGSKA (reference sequence). V dropped 5 bases and J dropped 2; count of bases not matched to a gene: 11.

In its sample, this clonotype was seen a few times. The chain recombines TRBV5-6 with TRBJ2-3; D call uncertain. The germline gives CDR1 SGHDT, CDR2 YYEEEE. The CDR3 has 16 amino acids. V dropped 3 bases and J dropped 2 bases, with 16 bases sitting between them. CDR3 region: CASSSRTRVITDTQYF. The DNA for the CDR3 is TGTGCCAGCAGCTCGAGAACCAGAGTGATCACAGATACGCAGTATTTT.

The chain carries TRBV3-1 and TRBJ2-7, with 9 nucleotides matching TRBD2. Unmatched junction bases numbered 17, after V lost 3 bases and J lost 2 bases. This CDR3 region has 19 residues. CDR1 and CDR2 (germline): LGHDT, YNNKEL (reference sequence). CDR3 sequence: CASSHKVPPSSGIPYEQYF. CDR3 nucleotides: TGTGCCAGCAGCCACAAGGTTCCCCCTTCTAGCGGGATTCCCTACGAGCAGTACTTC.

This clonotype was counted a few times. The chain's CDR3 is CASSPPATGYEQYF. CDR3 nucleotides: TGTGCCAGCAGCCCCCCCGCGACAGGGTACGAGCAGTACTTC. V usage is TRBV7-9 and J usage is TRBJ2-7; 7 nucleotides match TRBD1. V was clipped by 5 bases and J by 4 bases; unmatched bases: 8. The germline V gene has CDR1 SEHNR and CDR2 FQNEAQ (reference sequence). The CDR3 is 14 amino acids.

This chain connects TRBV5-1 to TRBJ2-2; D is possibly TRBD1 (6 bases). The germline CDR1 and CDR2 sequences are SGHRS and YFSETQ. The CDR3 spans 15 residues. Trimming removed 0 bases from V and 1 base from J, with 7 bases in between. The CDR3 DNA follows: TGCGCCAGCAGCTTGGGGGGACAGAACACCGGGGAGCTGTTTTTT. It is translated as CASSLGGQNTGELFF.

The chain links TRBV11-1 to TRBJ2-4; 13 bases map to TRBD2. Per the germline V gene, CDR1 is SGHAT and CDR2 is FQDESV (reference sequence). V was clipped by 5 bases and J by 3 bases; unmatched bases: 16. The CDR3 contains 20 residues. The CDR3 region has the DNA TGTGCCAGCAGCCAGGACAGAATGGGACTAGCGGGAAGGGTCAAAAACATTCAGTACTTC. This sequence encodes CASSQDRMGLAGRVKNIQYF.